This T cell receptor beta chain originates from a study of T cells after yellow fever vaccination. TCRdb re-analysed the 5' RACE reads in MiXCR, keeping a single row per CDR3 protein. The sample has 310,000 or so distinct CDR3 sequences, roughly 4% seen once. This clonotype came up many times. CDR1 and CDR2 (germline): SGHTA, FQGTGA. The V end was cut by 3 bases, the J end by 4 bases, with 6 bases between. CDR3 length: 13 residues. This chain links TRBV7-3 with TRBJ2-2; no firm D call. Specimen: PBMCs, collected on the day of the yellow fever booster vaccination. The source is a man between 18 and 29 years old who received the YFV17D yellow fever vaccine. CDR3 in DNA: TGTGCCAGCAGCTTCTCGAGCACCGGGGAGCTGTTTTTT. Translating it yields CASSFSSTGELFF.